This TCR beta chain was identified in a study of T cells after yellow fever vaccination. At least ten counts were recorded for this clonotype. The length of the CDR3 is 13 residues. Germline trimming cut 3 bases from V and 10 bases from J; bases unmatched to any gene: 3. TCRdb fed the 5' RACE reads into MiXCR, producing one record per CDR3 protein. The sample carries hundreds of thousands of distinct CDR3 sequences, more than 9% recorded once. The J gene is TRBJ2-1, the V gene TRBV12-3 or TRBV12-4; the match to TRBD2 covers 10 bases. The material sequenced was PBMCs, taken on the day of the yellow fever booster vaccination. The receptor was isolated from a man younger than 40 who received the YFV17D yellow fever vaccine. The CDR3 here is CASSFQLAGEQFF. CDR3 coding DNA: TGTGCCAGCAGTTTTCAACTAGCGGGAGAGCAGTTCTTC.